This TCR beta chain comes out of a study of shared clonotypes between healthy human individuals. The overall study: Per donor, CD8 memory used one plate, CD8 naive used two, CD4 memory used three and CD4 naive used three. General observations from the study: A generally larger estimated richness was seen in naive subsets than in memory subsets.

A deep-level run was used for the assay. The data were produced by immunoSEQ multiplex PCR, yet TCRdb's version contains in-frame clones alone and is incomplete. The table includes about 680,000 clones, about 78% detected once. The V gene lost 3 bases and the J gene lost 0 bases, with 9 bases spanning the gap. Germline CDR1 is SNHLY and CDR2 is FYNNEI. The CDR3 loop spans 15 amino acids. Memory CD4+ cells were the fraction left after CD45RA+ naive selection. This clone turned up a few times. The antigen remains unidentified. Other nucleotide sequences in the sample specify the same CDR3. The origin of this receptor is a woman aged 25 to 45 in good health. Sequenced sample: memory CD4+ T cells sorted from blood. Subset of the sample: CD45RA-negative fraction. The J gene is TRBJ2-1, the V gene TRBV2, with D tentatively TRBD2 (6 bases). The CDR3 DNA reads TGTGCCAGCAGTGAGTCCGGGAGCTCCTACAATGAGCAGTTCTTC. This encodes CASSESGSSYNEQFF. The complete variable domain, with remaining parts taken from reference TRBV2 and TRBJ2-1, reads EPEVTQTPSHQVTQMGQEVILRCVPISNHLYFYWYRQILGQKVEFLVSFYNNEISEKSEIFDDQFSVERPDGSNFTLKIRSTKLEDSAMYFCASSESGSSYNEQFFGPGTRLTVL.